The 15 T cell receptor beta chains in this list originate from one sample, sequenced in a study of T cell changes during pregnancy in multiple sclerosis. Produced via immunoSEQ multiplex PCR; TCRdb's table is partial and in-frame only. Here the sample spans fewer than 45,000 clones, 90% being singletons. The sample in question was CD8+ T cells from peripheral blood mononuclear cells, obtained in the first trimester of pregnancy. All receptors come from a female donor with multiple sclerosis, enrolled in a pregnancy study.

V is TRBV6-4 and J is TRBJ1-1, with 8 bases that match TRBD1. Per germline, CDR1 MRHNA and CDR2 SNTAGT. The CDR3 runs 15 residues. The V and J ends lost 6 bases and 1 base, in that order; junction bases with no gene match: 7. Here the CDR3 reads CASSAGTGQNTEAFF. For the CDR3, the DNA is TGTGCCAGCAGCGCCGGGACAGGACAGAACACTGAAGCTTTCTTT.

The chain is built from TRBV5-8 and TRBJ2-1; 10 bases fit TRBD1. After removal of 2 bases from V and 8 bases from J, the junction contained 7 bases not matched to a gene. Germline V gene sequence: CDR1 SGHTS, CDR2 YDEGEE. The CDR3 sequence is 15 residues long. CDR3 DNA: TGTGCCAGCAGCTTAGGACAGGGGGAGGTTGATGAGCAGTTCTTC. Its protein is CASSLGQGEVDEQFF.

The V call is TRBV19, the J call TRBJ2-7, with D perhaps matching TRBD1 (6 bases). CDR1 and CDR2 (germline): LNHDA, SQIVND (reference sequence). The CDR3 length is 15 residues. V was cut by 6 bases and J by 2 bases, with 17 bases left in between. This CDR3 is CASSPTGFGPYEQYF. The CDR3 region has the DNA TGTGCCAGTAGCCCCACAGGGTTCGGCCCCTACGAGCAGTACTTC.

Comments on this clone: The same CDR3 is also encoded by other DNA sequences in this sample. The rearrangement uses TRBV9 and TRBJ1-1; a possible D gene is TRBD1 (5 bases). CDR3 size: 13 residues. From germline, CDR1 is SGDLS and CDR2 YYNGEE. V was clipped by 7 bases and J by 1 base, with 11 bases between them. The CDR3 region is CASSAGGNTEAFF. CDR3 nucleotides: TGTGCCAGCTCGGCGGGGGGGAACACTGAAGCTTTCTTT.

The V and J genes are TRBV30 and TRBJ2-3; 12 positions match TRBD2. Germline values: CDR1 GTSNPN, CDR2 SVGIG (reference sequence). The CDR3 spans 14 residues. V dropped 4 bases and J dropped 4; count of bases not matched to a gene: 3. CDR3 nucleotide sequence: TGTGCCTGGACTCTAGCGGGAGGGGCAGATACGCAGTATTTT. This translates into CAWTLAGGADTQYF.

CDR3 sequence reads: CASSSQRTGLGYEQYF. The CDR3, as DNA: TGTGCCAGCAGCTCACAAAGGACAGGTCTGGGCTACGAGCAGTACTTC. The chain couples TRBV5-6 to TRBJ2-7; 7 bases match TRBD1. Germline lookup yields CDR1 SGHDT and CDR2 YYEEEE. The CDR3 extends over 16 amino acids. V shed 3 bases, J shed 3 bases, and the junction held 12 bases outside the gene matches.

The V call is TRBV12-5, the J call TRBJ2-2; D might be TRBD2 (6 bases). Trimming left V 3 bases short and J 4 bases short, with 15 bases between. This CDR3 is 16 amino acids long. In germline, CDR1 is LGHNT, CDR2 FRNRAP. This CDR3 reads CASGFSPGVFTGELFF. The CDR3, as DNA: TGTGCTAGTGGTTTCTCCCCGGGGGTTTTCACCGGGGAGCTGTTTTTT. The entire variable domain, with the rest obtained from reference TRBV12-5 and TRBJ2-2, is as follows: DARVTQTPRHKVTEMGQEVTMRCQPILGHNTVFWYRQTMMQGLELLAYFRNRAPLDDSGMPKDRFSAEMPDATLATLKIQPSEPRDSAVYFCASGFSPGVFTGELFFGEGSRLTVL.

The chain carries TRBV4-1 and TRBJ1-3; D is unresolved. CDR3 size: 15 residues. Germline lookup yields CDR1 MGHRA and CDR2 YSYEKL. The germline V and J ends were trimmed by 1 base and 4 bases, with 11 bases remaining between them. The CDR3 spells CASSQGSGIGNTIYF. The CDR3, as DNA: TGCGCCAGCAGCCAAGGGTCCGGGATCGGAAACACCATATATTTT.

The chain is built from TRBV7-9 and TRBJ2-1, with 7 positions matching TRBD2. Trimming cost V 3 bases and J 7 bases; bases outside gene matches: 9. Per germline, CDR1 SEHNR and CDR2 FQNEAQ (reference sequence). This CDR3 has 15 amino acids. The CDR3 coding sequence is TGTGCCAGCAGCTTCCCTCGACTAGCCGGAAATGAGCAGTTCTTC. It specifies CASSFPRLAGNEQFF.

CDR3 nucleotides: TGTGCCAGCAGTGTTGAAGCGGGAGGCTACAATGAGCAGTTCTTC. It encodes CASSVEAGGYNEQFF. V is TRBV6-1 and J is TRBJ2-1; 9 nucleotides agree with TRBD2. This CDR3 contains 15 residues. Germline V gives CDR1 MNHNS, CDR2 SASEGT. The ends lost 4 bases at V and 3 bases at J; junction bases unmatched: 4.

The gene calls are TRBV9 and TRBJ2-7, with TRBD1 as a possible D gene (5 bases). The CDR3 is 13 amino acids. The V and J ends lost 3 bases and 6 bases respectively, with 13 bases between them. Germline-derived CDR1 and CDR2 are SGDLS and YYNGEE. This CDR3 reads CASSGQILCEQYF. The CDR3 DNA is TGTGCCAGCAGCGGACAGATCCTTTGCGAGCAGTACTTC.

This clone was found once. V usage is TRBV27 and J usage is TRBJ2-1; 9 positions agree with TRBD1. J lost 5 bases, V lost 4 bases, and 3 bases had no gene match. CDR1 is MNHEY and CDR2 is SMNVEV in the germline V gene (reference sequence). The CDR3 contains 14 residues. The CDR3 nucleotides read TGTGCCAGCAGTTATGGGACAGGGAACAATGAGCAGTTCTTC. Amino acid sequence: CASSYGTGNNEQFF.

The sample holds one count of this clone. This chain links TRBV6-5 with TRBJ1-5; 9 nucleotides match TRBD1. Per germline, CDR1 MNHEY and CDR2 SVGAGI. CDR3 size: 14 residues. The V segment lost 6 bases and the J segment 6 bases; nucleotides outside the gene matches: 6. The CDR3 region is CASSQGQGGQPQHF. The CDR3 region has the DNA TGTGCCAGCAGCCAGGGACAGGGCGGTCAGCCCCAGCATTTT.

This chain connects TRBV4-2 to TRBJ2-1; 13 bases line up with TRBD2. Germline assignment: CDR1 LGHNA and CDR2 YNFKEQ. Trimming removed 0 bases from V and 3 bases from J; junction bases left unmatched: 8. There are 19 residues in the CDR3. DNA for the CDR3: TGTGCCAGCAGCCAAGATCCCACACTAGCGGGGGGGCTCTACAATGAGCAGTTCTTC. Its translation: CASSQDPTLAGGLYNEQFF.

The chain couples TRBV7-2 to TRBJ1-1; 7 nucleotides match TRBD1. CDR3 length: 15 amino acids. Germline CDR1 SGHTA, CDR2 FQGNSA. The V and J ends lost 5 bases and 1 base, in that order; junction bases with no gene match: 7. The CDR3 loop reads CASSRLQGTNTEAFF. CDR3 in DNA: TGTGCCAGCAGCCGACTACAGGGGACGAACACTGAAGCTTTCTTT. Together with reference TRBV7-2 and TRBJ1-1, the CDR3 gives the full variable domain: GAGVSQSPSNKVTEKGKDVELRCDPISGHTALYWYRQSLGQGLEFLIYFQGNSAPDKSGLPSDRFSAERTGGSVSTLTIQRTQQEDSAVYLCASSRLQGTNTEAFFGQGTRLTVV.